The 15 T cell receptor beta chains presented below share a single source sample, sequenced in a study of tumor and adjacent non-tumor tissue in lung cancer. A modified ARM-PCR protocol with three rounds of nested PCR amplified TCRbeta. Via MiXCR, TCRdb re-called the multiplex PCR reads, giving one row per CDR3 protein. The sample has 55,000 to 70,000 distinct CDR3 sequences; around 60% are singletons. RNA was extracted from bulk tissue without any cell sorting. Input material: lung tumor tissue. Source of these receptors: a man aged 45-60 years with non-small cell lung cancer.

The chain combines TRBV18 with TRBJ2-1, with TRBD2 matching over 7 bases. Germline V gives CDR1 KGHSH, CDR2 LQKENI. CDR3 length equals 16 residues. The V gene end was trimmed by 1 base and the J gene end by 1 base; junction bases not matched to a gene: 4. CDR3 coding DNA: TGTGCCAGCTCACCACTAGGACTAGTTTCCTACAATGAGCAGTTCTTC. The encoded protein is CASSPLGLVSYNEQFF.

As for this clonotype: A much larger clonotype is one base distant, so this may be a read error. V usage is TRBV6-1 and J usage is TRBJ2-1; 7 positions agree with TRBD2. Trimming removed 2 bases from V and 16 bases from J; junction bases left unmatched: 11. CDR1 MNHNS and CDR2 SASEGT come from the germline V gene. The length of the CDR3 is 13 residues. For the CDR3, the DNA is TGTGCCAGCAGTGAAATTGGGGCGGGGGTGCGATTCTTC. Its translation: CASSEIGAGVRFF.

This clonotype was seen only once. This could be a read error, since a much larger clone is one nucleotide away. The CDR3 does not end in the conserved phenylalanine or tryptophan, so this is likely a read error. This chain connects TRBV29-1 to TRBJ2-3, with TRBD2 matching 13 bases. Germline assignment: CDR1 SQVTM and CDR2 ANQGSEA. The CDR3 totals 18 residues. Trimming removed 1 base from V and 2 bases from J; junction bases left unmatched: 9. CDR3 protein: CSVEGTSGSDSITDTQYL. The CDR3 region has the DNA TGCAGCGTTGAAGGGACTAGCGGGAGCGACAGTATCACAGATACGCAGTATTTG.

With respect to this clonotype: This could be a read error, since a much larger clone is one nucleotide away. The chain uses TRBV7-8 and TRBJ2-7; 8 bases align to TRBD2. Germline-derived CDR1 and CDR2 are SGHVS and FQNEAQ. The ends lost 5 bases at V and 3 bases at J; junction bases unmatched: 9. The CDR3 runs to 15 residues. The DNA for the CDR3 is TGTGCCAGCAGCGTAATTAGCGGGACCATCTACGAGCAGTACTTC. This encodes CASSVISGTIYEQYF. The variable domain in full, with the rest retrieved from reference TRBV7-8 and TRBJ2-7, is GAGVSQSPRYKVAKRGQDVALRCDPISGHVSLFWYQQALGQGPEFLTYFQNEAQLDKSGLPSDRFFAERPEGSVSTLKIQRTQQEDSAVYLCASSVISGTIYEQYFGPGTRLTVT.

In regard to this clonotype: Its ends do not fully match the called genes, so a read error is possible. The V gene is TRBV4-2, the J gene TRBJ2-5, with D unclear. CDR3 size: 14 residues. From germline, CDR1 is LGHNA and CDR2 YNFKEQ. The CDR3 region is CASSQERLHETQYF. CDR3 DNA: TGCGCCAGTAGCCAAGAACGGCTCCACGAGACCCAGTACTTC.

In its sample, this clonotype ranks as medium-sized. V is TRBV10-3 and J is TRBJ1-2, with TRBD1 matching 7 bases. This CDR3 has 14 residues. Germline V gene lookup returns CDR1 ENHRY and CDR2 SYGVKD. V shed 1 base, J shed 2 bases, and the junction held 1 base outside the gene matches. The chain's CDR3 is CAISELGQNYGYTF. As DNA, the CDR3 is TGTGCCATCAGTGAGTTGGGACAGAACTATGGCTACACCTTC.

V and J are TRBV11-2 and TRBJ2-2; 8 positions agree with TRBD2. CDR3 length: 16 amino acids. J lost 7 bases, V lost 7 bases, and 14 bases had no gene match. Germline values: CDR1 SGHAT, CDR2 FQNNGV. CDR3 DNA: TGTGCCAGCACCACTGCGGGGGGCTCCCTCAGCGGGGAGCTGTTTTTT. Protein: CASTTAGGSLSGELFF.

Concerning this clonotype itself: This could be a read error, since a much larger clone is one nucleotide away. The chain links TRBV4-2 to TRBJ1-5, with 10 bases identical to TRBD1. Looked up from germline, CDR1 is LGHNA and CDR2 is YNFKEQ. The CDR3 loop spans 17 amino acids. The ends lost 0 bases at V and 4 bases at J; junction bases unmatched: 6. This CDR3 reads CASSQEVTGGPNQPQHF. The CDR3 DNA reads TGTGCCAGCAGCCAAGAGGTGACAGGGGGCCCGAATCAGCCCCAGCATTTT.

This chain links TRBV10-2 with TRBJ1-5; 8 positions match TRBD1. The ends lost 8 bases at V and 0 bases at J; junction bases unmatched: 9. The germline V gene has CDR1 WSHSY and CDR2 SAAADI. This CDR3 has 16 amino acids. The CDR3 spells CASGGQALYSNQPQHF. In DNA form, the CDR3 reads TGCGCCAGCGGGGGACAGGCCCTATATAGCAATCAGCCCCAGCATTTT.

With respect to this clonotype: At one boundary the junction diverges from the germline segment, which might be a read error. The rearrangement joins TRBV11-3 to TRBJ2-3; 10 bases agree with TRBD2. Germline V lookup: CDR1 SGHNT, CDR2 YENEEA. CDR3 length equals 15 residues. The CDR3 nucleotides read TGTGCCTGCAGCGATGGGACTAGCGGCACAGATACGCAGTATTTT. Translating gives CACSDGTSGTDTQYF.

To note about this clonotype: Mismatch with germline at one junction end may stem from a read error. This chain links TRBV11-2 with TRBJ2-5, with 7 nucleotides matching TRBD2. From germline, CDR1 is SGHAT and CDR2 FQNNGV. The CDR3 covers 13 residues. DNA of the CDR3: TGTGTCAGCAGTTCGGGACTAAACGAGACCCAGTACTTC. Encoded protein: CVSSSGLNETQYF. The entire variable domain, with the rest obtained from reference TRBV11-2 and TRBJ2-5, is as follows: EAGVAQSPRYKIIEKRQSVAFWCNPISGHATLYWYQQILGQGPKLLIQFQNNGVVDDSQLPKDRFSAERLKGVDSTLKIQPAKLEDSAVYLCVSSSGLNETQYFGPGTRLLVL.

The rearrangement joins TRBV6-2 or TRBV6-3 to TRBJ1-1; TRBD1 agrees at 11 bases. This CDR3 is built from 13 residues. Germline lookup yields CDR1 MNHEY and CDR2 SVGEGT. CDR3 region: CFSRGQGATEAFF. Written as DNA, the CDR3 is TGTTTCAGCAGAGGACAGGGGGCGACTGAAGCTTTCTTT.

To note about this clonotype: This clone may be a read error of a much larger clone one base away. The chain is built from TRBV20-1 and TRBJ1-1; D gene uncertain. CDR1 and CDR2 from the germline V gene are DFQATT and SNEGSKA (reference sequence). This CDR3 has 11 amino acids. This chain's CDR3 is CNAEGNTEAFF. The CDR3 region has the DNA TGCAATGCTGAGGGGAACACTGAAGCTTTCTTT.

V and J are TRBV18 and TRBJ2-1; D call uncertain. The germline V gene has CDR1 KGHSH and CDR2 LQKENI. CDR3 size: 14 residues. Trimming pared 2 bases from V and 7 bases from J, leaving 12 bases between. In nucleotides, the CDR3 is TGTGCCAGCTCACCAATGTCTGGGAATAATGAGCAGTTCTTC. Translation: CASSPMSGNNEQFF.

The chain recombines TRBV29-1 with TRBJ2-7; D may be TRBD2 (6 bases). This CDR3 comprises 12 residues. Looked up from germline, CDR1 is SQVTM and CDR2 is ANQGSEA. Trimming took 7 bases from V and 8 from J, leaving 18 bases between them. The CDR3, as DNA: TGCAGCGGGGGAGCGGGCCCCTATAAGCAGTACTTC. It yields the protein CSGGAGPYKQYF.